This T cell receptor (beta chain) was captured by sequencing in a study of Graves' ophthalmopathy and Graves' hyperthyroidism. The CDR3 contains 16 residues. CDR1 and CDR2 (germline): MGHDK, SYGVNS. V lost 3 bases and J 1 base, leaving 15 bases between the germline ends. Amplification from RNA transcripts yielded the TCR beta CDR3 regions. First-round RT-PCR with HTBI primers preceded a second-round multiplex PCR. In TCRdb, the multiplex PCR reads were re-called with MiXCR into one record per CDR3 protein. The sample holds around 660,000 distinct CDR3 sequences, about 41% seen once. The sample consisted of peripheral blood. This chain connects TRBV25-1 to TRBJ2-5, with D perhaps matching TRBD2 (6 bases). The clonotype comes from an adult man with Graves' ophthalmopathy. The CDR3 coding sequence is TGTGCCAGCAGTGATCCCAGGACTACCAGCCAAGAGACCCAGTACTTC. As protein: CASSDPRTTSQETQYF.